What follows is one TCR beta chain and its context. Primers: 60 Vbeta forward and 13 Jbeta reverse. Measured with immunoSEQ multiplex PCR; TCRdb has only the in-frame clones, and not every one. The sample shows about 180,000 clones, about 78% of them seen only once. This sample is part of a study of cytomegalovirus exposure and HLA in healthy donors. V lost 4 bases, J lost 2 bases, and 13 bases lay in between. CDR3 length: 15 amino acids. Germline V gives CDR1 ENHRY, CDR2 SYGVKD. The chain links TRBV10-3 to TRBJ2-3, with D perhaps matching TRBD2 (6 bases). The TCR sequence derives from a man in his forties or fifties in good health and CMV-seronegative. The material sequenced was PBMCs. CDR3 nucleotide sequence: TGTGCCATCAGTGTCGGGGGAGGACCCACAGATACGCAGTATTTT. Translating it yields CAISVGGGPTDTQYF.